The clone carrying this T cell receptor (beta chain) was detected only a few times. Its antigen is not identified. TCR beta CDR3 regions were amplified from RNA transcripts. HTBI primers were employed in a first-round RT-PCR of the TCR CDR3. Via MiXCR, TCRdb re-called the multiplex PCR reads, giving one row per CDR3 protein. Of 300,000 to 500,000 distinct CDR3 sequences listed, about 15% are singletons. The entry originates in a study of T cells in Graves' hyperthyroidism and ophthalmopathy. Study conclusions and caveats: Appearing also in blood were most of the thyroid clonotypes expanded above 0.001.

The germline V and J ends were trimmed by 6 bases and 2 bases, with 20 bases remaining between them. The CDR3 spans 16 residues. From germline, CDR1 is MNHEY and CDR2 SVGEGT. Clinical symptoms, serum thyroxine, TRAb, thyroid ultrasound and orbital computed tomography informed diagnoses. Sequenced input: blood. The sequence came from a woman in her 30s with Graves' hyperthyroidism. V is TRBV6-2 or TRBV6-3 and J is TRBJ2-7; D gene uncertain. Here the CDR3 reads CASSSVLSASTYEQYF. Written as DNA, the CDR3 is TGTGCCAGCAGCTCCGTTTTATCGGCTAGTACCTACGAGCAGTACTTC.